Listed below are T cell receptor beta chains from one sample, sequenced in a study of blood T cell repertoires in COVID-19. Assay: immunoSEQ multiplex PCR; the TCRdb copy retains only in-frame clones and omits some. The table has roughly 360,000 clones, 88% seen once. Input material: PBMCs or T cells enriched from blood (not recorded which). Receptors originate from a woman aged 30 to 39 with acute COVID-19. Each CDR3 is given with its conserved first and last residue. D genes are given only for firm matches. The listing skips clone size in some rows; elsewhere it reads once, few, many or a size class.

cdr3_nt,cdr3_aa,j_call,clone_size,v_call,d_call
TGTGCCAGCAGTACGACCGGGACAGGGCCCTATGGCTACACCTTC,CASSTTGTGPYGYTF,TRBJ1-2,-,TRBV6-2/TRBV6-3,TRBD1
TGTGCTAGTGGTCCCCTCGGGGTCGGTTACGAGCAGTACTTC,CASGPLGVGYEQYF,TRBJ2-7,-,TRBV12-5,-
TGTGCCAGCTCACCGCATCCGGGACAGGGGTCTAATTCACCCCTCCACTTT,CASSPHPGQGSNSPLHF,TRBJ1-6,few,TRBV18,TRBD1
TGTGCCAGCAGTGGGGCCCGGACTCTGAACACTGAAGCTTTCTTT,CASSGARTLNTEAFF,TRBJ1-1,-,TRBV2,-
TGTGCCTGGAGTGGGGACAGGAACTACTACGAGCAGTACTTC,CAWSGDRNYYEQYF,TRBJ2-7,-,TRBV30,TRBD1
TGTGCCAGCAGCTCCCGGGACAGGGCCTACGAGCAGTACTTC,CASSSRDRAYEQYF,TRBJ2-7,-,TRBV9,TRBD1
TGTGCCAGTAGCCGAGGACAGGTCACCGGGGAGCTGTTTTTT,CASSRGQVTGELFF,TRBJ2-2,-,TRBV19,TRBD1
TGTGCCAGCAGCTTAGTCCCTTGGCATGGCTACACCTTC,CASSLVPWHGYTF,TRBJ1-2,once,TRBV12-3/TRBV12-4,-
TGCGCCAGCAGTGAGGGGCGGGCGACTCGAGCTTTCTTT,CASSEGRATRAFF,TRBJ1-1,once,TRBV10-2,-
TGTGCCAGCAGCCAAGATACTTGGGACTCGAAAATTCGATACGAGCAGTACTTC,CASSQDTWDSKIRYEQYF,TRBJ2-7,-,TRBV14,-
TGTGCCATCAGTGAGGTGGAGGAGACTGAAGCTTTCTTT,CAISEVEETEAFF,TRBJ1-1,-,TRBV10-3,-
TGTGCCAGTAGTATAGTGGCGGGCAGGGGATACGAGCAGTACTTC,CASSIVAGRGYEQYF,TRBJ2-7,-,TRBV19,-
TGTGCCAGCAGCGTAGCGGAGGACTACGAGCAGTACTTC,CASSVAEDYEQYF,TRBJ2-7,once,TRBV9,-
TGCGCCAGCAGCCTGGGCACTAGCAGCTCCTACGAGCAGTACTTC,CASSLGTSSSYEQYF,TRBJ2-7,-,TRBV5-1,-
TGTGCCAGCAGCGCGACAGGGGGCTATCAGATGAACACTGAAGCTTTCTTT,CASSATGGYQMNTEAFF,TRBJ1-1,once,TRBV9,TRBD1
TGTGCCAGCAGCTTACAGTTCGGGGTTAGGCCCCTCCACTTT,CASSLQFGVRPLHF,TRBJ1-6,-,TRBV7-2,-
TGTGCCAGCTCACCGGGACAGGGCAATCAGCCCCAGCATTTT,CASSPGQGNQPQHF,TRBJ1-5,-,TRBV18,TRBD1
TGTGCCAGCAGTAAAAACGGGACAGGGGGCACAGATACGCAGTATTTT,CASSKNGTGGTDTQYF,TRBJ2-3,-,TRBV21-1,-
TGTGCCAGCAGCTTGGTTCCAGGTGAAAACACCATATATTTT,CASSLVPGENTIYF,TRBJ1-3,-,TRBV5-4,-
TGTGCCAGCTCCGGGGGATTTCCGGGACAGGGATCAGGAGGCTACACCTTC,CASSGGFPGQGSGGYTF,TRBJ1-2,-,TRBV18,TRBD1
TGCGCCAGCAGCCAAATTAAGGGGGCGCAGAGCAATCAGCCCCAGCATTTT,CASSQIKGAQSNQPQHF,TRBJ1-5,-,TRBV4-1,TRBD1
TGTGCCAGCGTGGGGCATCTGGGTCAGCCCCAGCATTTT,CASVGHLGQPQHF,TRBJ1-5,-,TRBV6-5,-
TGTGCCAGCAACGAACAGGCGCTCGATGGCTACACCTTC,CASNEQALDGYTF,TRBJ1-2,-,TRBV7-9,-
TGTGCCAGCACCCCCCGGACAGGGACGAACTACGAGCAGTACTTC,CASTPRTGTNYEQYF,TRBJ2-7,-,TRBV28,TRBD1
TGTGCCAGCAGCCCAGGGACTAGCGGGGGGTATCAAAACATTCAGTACTTC,CASSPGTSGGYQNIQYF,TRBJ2-4,-,TRBV7-2,TRBD2
TGTGCCAGCAGCTCGCCAGGACAGGCCTCTGGGGCTTTCTTT,CASSSPGQASGAFF,TRBJ1-1,-,TRBV7-2,TRBD1
TGCGCCAGCAGCTTTTCAGGGGGTTTAGGTGAAAAACTGTTTTTT,CASSFSGGLGEKLFF,TRBJ1-4,-,TRBV5-1,TRBD1
TGTGCCAGCAGCCTAAGAGGGAGCTCCTATAATTCACCCCTCCACTTT,CASSLRGSSYNSPLHF,TRBJ1-6,-,TRBV27,-
TGTGCCAGCAGTTTTCAGGAATCCTATGGCTACACCTTC,CASSFQESYGYTF,TRBJ1-2,-,TRBV12-3/TRBV12-4,-
TGCGCCAGCAGCTTGGCATTAGCGTTACGCACAGATACGCAGTATTTT,CASSLALALRTDTQYF,TRBJ2-3,-,TRBV5-1,-
TGTGCCAGCTCACCGGGCATGGACTACTACGAGCAGTACTTC,CASSPGMDYYEQYF,TRBJ2-7,few,TRBV18,-
TGTGCCAGCAGCCAGGCCGTTAAGGGGCTGGAGCCCCAGCATTTT,CASSQAVKGLEPQHF,TRBJ1-5,-,TRBV3-1/TRBV3-2,-
TGTGCCAGCAGGAACATCTCCTCTGGAAACACCATATATTTT,CASRNISSGNTIYF,TRBJ1-3,-,TRBV5-4,-
TGTGCCAGCAGTCCTCGCTTGGGACAAGACATATATGGCTACACCTTC,CASSPRLGQDIYGYTF,TRBJ1-2,-,TRBV27,-
TGCAGCGTTGAAAGACTTGAAGGCTACACCTTC,CSVERLEGYTF,TRBJ1-2,-,TRBV29-1,-
TGTGCCATCAGTGAGTCGAATACAGGGAGAGGTAATTCACCCCTCCACTTT,CAISESNTGRGNSPLHF,TRBJ1-6,-,TRBV10-3,-
TGCGCCAGCAGCTCCTCGGCGGGGGGACAGAATGAGCAGTTCTTC,CASSSSAGGQNEQFF,TRBJ2-1,-,TRBV5-1,-
TGCGCCAGCAGCCCCTCGGGGAAAAATTTCTACGAGCAGTACTTC,CASSPSGKNFYEQYF,TRBJ2-7,-,TRBV4-1,-
TGTGCCAGCAGCTTGGCGGGAGGCAATCAGCCCCAGCATTTT,CASSLAGGNQPQHF,TRBJ1-5,-,TRBV5-5,-
TGCGCCAGCAGCCAAGGTTCTCACCAGGGGCCTTGGAACACTGAAGCTTTCTTT,CASSQGSHQGPWNTEAFF,TRBJ1-1,-,TRBV4-1,-
TGTGCCTGGAGCTCTGGGAGGGGGGCGATCTATTCACCCCTCCACTTT,CAWSSGRGAIYSPLHF,TRBJ1-6,-,TRBV30,-
TGTGCCAGCAGTTCGGTGACAGGCCCTGGGGCCTACTATGGCTACACCTTC,CASSSVTGPGAYYGYTF,TRBJ1-2,few,TRBV6-2/TRBV6-3,-
TGTGCCAGCAGCTTAGCATTAGCGGCCTACAATGAGCAGTTCTTC,CASSLALAAYNEQFF,TRBJ2-1,-,TRBV7-6,-
TGTGCCAGCAGCCGGACCGGGACAGCTTTCTACGAGCAGTACTTC,CASSRTGTAFYEQYF,TRBJ2-7,-,TRBV7-3,TRBD1
TGCGCCAGCAGCTTGGGAGGGGGAGACGGAAACACCATATATTTT,CASSLGGGDGNTIYF,TRBJ1-3,once,TRBV5-1,-
TGTGCCAGTAATCCGGTCCGAGGGAGCAATCAGCCCCAGCATTTT,CASNPVRGSNQPQHF,TRBJ1-5,-,TRBV19,-
TGCGCCAGCAGCACTAGCGGGGGCTCCACCCAAGAGACCCAGTACTTC,CASSTSGGSTQETQYF,TRBJ2-5,-,TRBV5-1,TRBD2
TGTGACAAAAACGGAGCTGATCGGGACAGGGTGAACTATGGCTACACCTTC,CDKNGADRDRVNYGYTF,TRBJ1-2,-,TRBV24-1,TRBD1
TGTGCCAGCAGCTACCATGCGGGGGTGTCAAACACCGGGGAGCTGTTTTTT,CASSYHAGVSNTGELFF,TRBJ2-2,-,TRBV4-2,TRBD2
TGTGCCACCAGCAGACCCAACCTTCGGGACAGAAACTACGAGCAGTACTTC,CATSRPNLRDRNYEQYF,TRBJ2-7,-,TRBV15,TRBD1
TGTGCCAGCAGCCTAGGGACAGGGCGAAATTCACCCCTCCACTTT,CASSLGTGRNSPLHF,TRBJ1-6,-,TRBV7-3,TRBD1
TGTGCCAGCAGCCAAGGGTCCCCTTACGACCCCCAGGCTGCAGCTAATGAAAAACTGTTTTTT,CASSQGSPYDPQAAANEKLFF,TRBJ1-4,-,TRBV3-1/TRBV3-2,-
TGTGCCAGCAGTGATCGGGCGGGGGAAAAACTGTTTTTT,CASSDRAGEKLFF,TRBJ1-4,-,TRBV6-4,-
TGTGCCTGGAGTGTGGGGCCAGGTGTTTCACCCCTCCACTTT,CAWSVGPGVSPLHF,TRBJ1-6,many,TRBV30,-